Presented here are 32 T cell receptor beta chains from one specimen sequenced in a study of monozygotic twins with inflammatory bowel disease (dated by TCRdb to about 2019). Receptor amplification or capture employed 5' RACE. Sequencing used an Illumina HiSeq 2500. Following TCRdb reprocessing, every CDR3 protein sequence forms one entry, and DNA is not provided. The sample table gives 330,000 or so distinct CDR3 sequences. 2% to 2.5% of the sample belongs to the ten largest clones. Sequencing was done on a sample of blood. These receptors originate from a human donor with ulcerative colitis or Crohn's disease, or a healthy co-twin of an affected twin (not recorded which).

This chain connects TRBV7-6 to TRBJ2-1; TCRdb's D gene call, TRBD2, goes unchecked for lack of DNA. Germline values: CDR1 SGHVS, CDR2 FNYEAQ. This CDR3 region has 16 residues. The CDR3 sequence: CASSSGTSGLYNEQFF. Supplemented by reference TRBV7-6 and TRBJ2-1, the full variable domain reads GAGVSQSPRYKVTKRGQDVALRCDPISGHVSLYWYRQALGQGPEFLTYFNYEAQQDKSGLPNDRFSAERPEGSISTLTIQRTEQRDSAMYRCASSSGTSGLYNEQFFGPGTRLTVL.

This sequence joins TRBV5-4 and TRBJ1-4; there is no DNA to check the TCRdb D call of TRBD1. The CDR3 sequence is 15 residues long. CDR1 and CDR2 from the germline V gene are SGHNT and YYREEE (reference sequence). This chain's CDR3 is CASSGPGPSNEKLFF.

The V gene is TRBV12-3 or TRBV12-4, the J gene TRBJ2-7. The CDR3 runs 11 residues. CDR3 residues: CASSSMYEQYF.

The rearrangement links TRBV7-2 to TRBJ1-5. Per the germline V gene, CDR1 is SGHTA and CDR2 is FQGNSA. CDR3 length equals 14 residues. The CDR3 here is CASLRDPGNQPQHF.

The chain has TRBV28 and TRBJ2-2; lacking DNA, the TRBD2 call made by TCRdb goes unchecked. Germline CDR1 and CDR2: MDHEN and SYDVKM. The CDR3 is 20 amino acids. CDR3 sequence reads: CASSQQGLAVGGANTGELFF.

This chain connects TRBV24-1 to TRBJ2-5; lacking DNA, the TRBD1 call made by TCRdb goes unchecked. Germline values: CDR1 KGHDR, CDR2 SFDVKD. The CDR3 spans 16 residues. This CDR3 reads CATSDPGTGFLETQYF.

This rearrangement joins TRBV12-3 or TRBV12-4 to TRBJ1-1. The CDR3 has 12 amino acids. CDR3 sequence: CASSLRYAEAFF.

This chain joins TRBV20-1 and TRBJ2-2; TCRdb's assignment of TRBD1 cannot be checked, as there is no DNA. Germline V CDR1 and CDR2: DFQATT, SNEGSKA (reference sequence). The CDR3 consists of 14 residues. CDR3 region: CSARSKPGVGELFF.

The chain is built from TRBV7-9 and TRBJ1-4. The germline CDR1 and CDR2 sequences are SEHNR and FQNEAQ (reference sequence). The CDR3 has 17 amino acids. CDR3 amino acids: CASSSSYLGRLNEKLFF.

This chain uses TRBV25-1 with TRBJ2-3; no DNA is available, so the TRBD2 call from TCRdb remains unchecked. Germline CDR1 reads MGHDK; CDR2 reads SYGVNS. The CDR3 length is 15 residues. The chain's CDR3 is CASSLGEGGIDTQYF.

This chain uses TRBV4-1 with TRBJ1-1; TCRdb names TRBD1, which stays unverified in the absence of DNA. Germline CDR1 and CDR2: MGHRA and YSYEKL. The CDR3 covers 14 residues. CDR3 region: CASSPPLRNTEAFF.

The rearrangement links TRBV6-1 to TRBJ2-1; as DNA is missing, the TRBD2 call by TCRdb cannot be tested. Per the germline V gene, CDR1 is MNHNS and CDR2 is SASEGT. This CDR3 comprises 18 residues. The CDR3 protein is CASSAERKTGGSYNEQFF.

This chain connects TRBV5-1 to TRBJ2-7; TCRdb names TRBD2, which stays unverified in the absence of DNA. Germline V lookup: CDR1 SGHRS, CDR2 YFSETQ. The length of the CDR3 is 15 residues. CDR3: CASSLLTSGTYEQYF.

The V gene is TRBV12-3 or TRBV12-4, the J gene TRBJ2-2; TCRdb reports TRBD2, a call that lacks DNA to check it against. The length of the CDR3 is 15 residues. The CDR3 reads CASSLLTIRTGELFF.

The rearrangement links TRBV5-1 to TRBJ2-2; TCRdb names TRBD1, which stays unverified in the absence of DNA. Germline V gene data show CDR1 as SGHRS and CDR2 as YFSETQ. The CDR3 covers 19 residues. This CDR3 reads CASSFLPSAGTLNTGELFF.

This CDR3 is CASSLAGGPDSGWQKTQYF. The chain is built from TRBV7-6 and TRBJ2-5; as DNA is missing, the TRBD2 call by TCRdb cannot be tested. Germline V CDR1 and CDR2: SGHVS, FNYEAQ. The CDR3 covers 19 residues.

This chain links TRBV5-1 with TRBJ2-5; TCRdb returns TRBD1, unconfirmable since there is no DNA. Germline CDR1 and CDR2: SGHRS and YFSETQ. CDR3 length: 16 residues. The CDR3 here is CASSSPATGVKETQYF.

CDR3 protein: CASSVLPGPGELFF. The J gene is TRBJ2-2, the V gene TRBV9; without DNA, the TCRdb call of TRBD1 cannot be checked. From germline, CDR1 is SGDLS and CDR2 YYNGEE. CDR3 length: 14 amino acids.

The rearrangement uses TRBV5-1 and TRBJ1-1; TCRdb picks TRBD1, but there is no DNA to check that call. From germline, CDR1 is SGHRS and CDR2 YFSETQ. The CDR3 is 14 residues long. The chain's CDR3 is CASSYDSLAPEAFF.

The chain has TRBV19 and TRBJ2-3; TCRdb's D call of TRBD2 is untestable without DNA. The germline gives CDR1 LNHDA, CDR2 SQIVND (reference sequence). This CDR3 is built from 15 residues. The CDR3 reads CASSTGLAGADTQYF.

V and J are TRBV5-5 and TRBJ2-4. Germline V gene sequence: CDR1 SGHKS, CDR2 YYEKEE (reference sequence). This CDR3 contains 15 residues. The CDR3 loop reads CASTSPELAKNIQYF.

V is TRBV5-5 and J is TRBJ2-7; TCRdb names TRBD1, which stays unverified in the absence of DNA. CDR3 length: 14 amino acids. Germline values: CDR1 SGHKS, CDR2 YYEKEE (reference sequence). The chain's CDR3 is CASSVTGKSYEQYF.

The CDR3 sequence is CASSSGISGELFF. This chain uses TRBV7-6 with TRBJ2-2. Germline V CDR1 and CDR2: SGHVS, FNYEAQ. The CDR3 runs to 13 residues. Combining the CDR3 with reference TRBV7-6 and TRBJ2-2 gives the whole variable domain GAGVSQSPRYKVTKRGQDVALRCDPISGHVSLYWYRQALGQGPEFLTYFNYEAQQDKSGLPNDRFSAERPEGSISTLTIQRTEQRDSAMYRCASSSGISGELFFGEGSRLTVL.

The rearrangement joins TRBV12-3 or TRBV12-4 to TRBJ2-5; TCRdb picks TRBD2, but there is no DNA to check that call. The CDR3 is 13 amino acids. The CDR3 region is CASSHRLEETQYF.

This chain connects TRBV5-1 to TRBJ2-2; TCRdb's D call of TRBD2 is untestable without DNA. This CDR3 spans 14 amino acids. Germline V gene data show CDR1 as SGHRS and CDR2 as YFSETQ. CDR3 residues: CASTREGATGELFF.

The V call is TRBV20-1, the J call TRBJ2-7. Germline CDR1 and CDR2: DFQATT and SNEGSKA (reference sequence). The CDR3 has 14 amino acids. This CDR3 reads CSAEILAGTYEQYF.

V gene TRBV20-1 combines with J gene TRBJ1-6; with no DNA, the TCRdb D assignment of TRBD1 cannot be verified. The V gene's germline CDR1 is DFQATT and CDR2 SNEGSKA (reference sequence). This CDR3 region has 14 residues. CDR3 amino acids: CSARQTGNNSPLHF.

The chain links TRBV7-2 to TRBJ1-4. CDR1 and CDR2 from the germline V gene are SGHTA and FQGNSA. The CDR3 runs to 15 residues. The CDR3 sequence is CASSSARSTNEKLFF.

The J gene is TRBJ2-2, the V gene TRBV20-1. Germline CDR1 reads DFQATT; CDR2 reads SNEGSKA (reference sequence). The CDR3 consists of 13 residues. The CDR3 here is CSASPGNTGELFF.

The rearrangement uses TRBV5-1 and TRBJ2-5; TCRdb names TRBD1, which stays unverified in the absence of DNA. In germline, CDR1 is SGHRS, CDR2 YFSETQ. The CDR3 has 14 amino acids. CDR3 residues: CASRGDGVQETQYF.

The gene calls are TRBV7-2 and TRBJ2-1. This CDR3 contains 14 residues. Germline V gene lookup returns CDR1 SGHTA and CDR2 FQGNSA. CDR3 region: CASSLASSYNEQFF.

J is TRBJ2-3 and V is TRBV7-7; TCRdb calls TRBD1, which cannot be checked without DNA. Germline CDR1 is SSHAT and CDR2 is FNYEAQ (reference sequence). This CDR3 contains 15 residues. This CDR3 is CASALGQGGTDTQYF.